This entry describes one T cell receptor (beta chain). This table comes from immunoSEQ multiplex PCR, and its TCRdb copy is limited to in-frame clones, with some not included. The table shows some 120,000 clones, with 70% to 90% occurring only once. This record comes from a study of blood T cell repertoires in COVID-19. Turning to the study itself: The origin of the acute and convalescent COVID-19 samples was the United States, Italy and Spain.

CDR3 length equals 14 residues. After removal of 1 base from V and 6 bases from J, the junction contained 5 bases not matched to a gene. Germline CDR1 and CDR2: SGHRS and YFSETQ. Input material: peripheral blood. This TCR came from a woman aged 60-70 years with acute or convalescent COVID-19. This sequence joins TRBV5-1 and TRBJ2-7, with 9 bases aligning to TRBD1. The CDR3 is CASSLSGTGTEQYF. The CDR3 bases are TGCGCCAGCAGCTTGTCCGGGACAGGGACCGAGCAGTACTTC. Full variable domain (remainder filled in from reference TRBV5-1 and TRBJ2-7): KAGVTQTPRYLIKTRGQQVTLSCSPISGHRSVSWYQQTPGQGLQFLFEYFSETQRNKGNFPGRFSGRQFSNSRSEMNVSTLELGDSALYLCASSLSGTGTEQYFGPGTRLTVT.